These 23 T cell receptor beta chains originate from one sample sequenced in a study of T-cell reconstitution after alpha-beta-depleted transplantation in children. Library preparation (for TCRbeta) was performed with unique molecular identifiers. MiXCR was run by TCRdb on the PCR reads, yielding one entry per CDR3 protein. The repertoire holds 700,000 to 950,000 distinct CDR3 sequences, with approximately 15% as singletons. The material sequenced was PBMCs, mostly from graft donor cells, taken 360 days after TCRalphabeta/CD19-depleted stem cell transplant. These receptor sequences come from a male patient under 18 who had a stem cell transplant for acute lymphoblastic leukemia, so the T cells may come from the graft donor.

J is TRBJ1-5 and V is TRBV7-9; no clear D. Trimming removed 1 base from V and 0 bases from J, with 13 bases in between. CDR3 length: 17 amino acids. The germline V gene encodes CDR1 SEHNR and CDR2 FQNEAQ (reference sequence). The CDR3 coding sequence is TGTGCCAGCAGCTTAGGGTCCCCACGTAATAGCAATCAGCCCCAGCATTTT. Protein: CASSLGSPRNSNQPQHF.

This clonotype was detected ten times or more. The chain carries TRBV6-4 and TRBJ2-1; the match to TRBD2 covers 7 bases. CDR1 and CDR2 from the germline V gene are MRHNA and SNTAGT. Germline trimming cut 8 bases from V and 3 bases from J; bases unmatched to any gene: 7. This CDR3 comprises 14 residues. The CDR3, as DNA: TGTGCCAGCGGGCTAGCGGACTACTACAATGAGCAGTTCTTC. Translation gives CASGLADYYNEQFF.

The chain joins TRBV10-3 to TRBJ2-3; 7 positions agree with TRBD2. V shed 2 bases, J shed 3 bases, and the junction held 8 bases outside the gene matches. This CDR3 region has 16 residues. The germline gives CDR1 ENHRY, CDR2 SYGVKD. As DNA, the CDR3 is TGTGCCATCAGTGAGACCTTGGCTAGCGGTACAGATACGCAGTATTTT. It yields the protein CAISETLASGTDTQYF.

This clonotype was counted a few times. The rearrangement links TRBV5-1 to TRBJ2-3; D is unclear. Germline V gene lookup returns CDR1 SGHRS and CDR2 YFSETQ. V was pared by 0 bases and J by 3 bases, with 11 bases between. This CDR3 is built from 15 residues. For the CDR3, the DNA is TGCGCCAGCAGCTTGGGGGCCCGATGGACAGATACGCAGTATTTT. Residues: CASSLGARWTDTQYF.

This clonotype has more than one count but fewer than ten. V gene TRBV25-1 combines with J gene TRBJ2-7; 7 bases line up with TRBD1. This CDR3 has 15 residues. The germline V gene encodes CDR1 MGHDK and CDR2 SYGVNS. Trimming cost V 2 bases and J 2 bases; bases outside gene matches: 6. CDR3 sequence (DNA): TGTGCCAGCAGTGAAGGTAGGGGGCTAGCCTACGAGCAGTACTTC. Encoded protein: CASSEGRGLAYEQYF.

This clonotype was recorded at least ten times. J is TRBJ2-5 and V is TRBV7-2, with 9 nucleotides matching TRBD2. The ends lost 5 bases at V and 2 bases at J; junction bases unmatched: 18. The germline CDR1 and CDR2 sequences are SGHTA and FQGNSA. CDR3 length: 19 residues. CDR3 sequence (DNA): TGTGCCAGCAGCGGAGCGACTAGCGGCTTCTTTTGGTGGCAAGAGACCCAGTACTTC. Translation: CASSGATSGFFWWQETQYF.

This clonotype occurred a few times. The rearrangement links TRBV20-1 to TRBJ2-5; TRBD2 agrees at 8 bases. The CDR3 is 16 residues long. The germline CDR1 and CDR2 sequences are DFQATT and SNEGSKA (reference sequence). V shed 5 bases, J shed 1 base, and the junction held 12 bases outside the gene matches. Written as DNA, the CDR3 is TGCAGTGCTGAGCGGGAGCCGGTCCACCCCCAAGAGACCCAGTACTTC. Translating it yields CSAEREPVHPQETQYF.

This clonotype was observed at least ten times. V usage is TRBV4-1 and J usage is TRBJ2-1; 8 positions agree with TRBD2. The J segment lost 3 bases and the V segment lost 0 bases, leaving 4 bases of the junction unmatched. The CDR3 is 16 amino acids. The germline CDR1 and CDR2 sequences are MGHRA and YSYEKL. The CDR3 spells CASSQDASGFYNEQFF. CDR3 coding DNA: TGCGCCAGCAGCCAAGATGCTAGCGGGTTCTACAATGAGCAGTTCTTC.

This chain uses TRBV9 with TRBJ2-3; no reliable D call. The CDR3 contains 15 residues. Trimming took off 1 base at V and 0 bases at J, with 9 bases between the two ends. Germline V CDR1 and CDR2: SGDLS, YYNGEE. CDR3 DNA sequence: TGTGCCAGCAGCGTATACACGGCTAGCACAGATACGCAGTATTTT. Amino acids: CASSVYTASTDTQYF.

The chain has TRBV15 and TRBJ1-2; maybe TRBD1 (6 bases). V was clipped by 0 bases and J by 4 bases, with 12 bases between them. The CDR3 runs to 15 residues. Per the germline V gene, CDR1 is LNHNV and CDR2 is YYDKDF (reference sequence). CDR3 in amino acids: CATSRDHRAPYGYTF. The CDR3, as DNA: TGTGCCACCAGCAGAGATCACAGGGCTCCCTATGGCTACACCTTC.

This clonotype was counted only a few times. The chain carries TRBV10-3 and TRBJ1-5; D call uncertain. The CDR3 spans 12 residues. The germline V and J ends were trimmed by 2 bases and 7 bases, with 6 bases remaining between them. Per germline, CDR1 ENHRY and CDR2 SYGVKD. The CDR3 loop is CAISEEMQPQHF. In nucleotides, the CDR3 is TGTGCCATCAGTGAGGAGATGCAGCCCCAGCATTTT.

V gene TRBV19 combines with J gene TRBJ2-7; 11 positions agree with TRBD2. Per the germline V gene, CDR1 is LNHDA and CDR2 is SQIVND (reference sequence). CDR3 length: 14 residues. Unmatched junction bases numbered 6, after V lost 6 bases and J lost 5 bases. The CDR3 region has the DNA TGTGCCAGTAGCAATAGCGGGAGGGCCCACGAGCAGTACTTC. Translation gives CASSNSGRAHEQYF.

Only a few counts were recorded for this clonotype. The genes are TRBV2 and TRBJ2-4, with TRBD2 identical over 8 bases. Germline CDR1 and CDR2: SNHLY and FYNNEI. This CDR3 comprises 14 residues. The J segment lost 5 bases and the V segment lost 6 bases, leaving 6 bases of the junction unmatched. The CDR3 nucleotides read TGTGCCAGCAGCTTTGGACTAGCAGAAAACATTCAGTACTTC. Its translation is CASSFGLAENIQYF.

This sequence joins TRBV20-1 and TRBJ1-1, with D possibly being TRBD1 (6 bases). Looked up from germline, CDR1 is DFQATT and CDR2 is SNEGSKA (reference sequence). The V gene lost 5 bases and the J gene lost 5 bases, with 18 bases spanning the gap. The CDR3 totals 14 residues. DNA for the CDR3: TGCAGTGCTGGAAGGGGGGGGGTTTTGACTGAAGCTTTCTTT. This translates into CSAGRGGVLTEAFF.

This clonotype came up many times. The rearrangement links TRBV20-1 to TRBJ1-2; D uncertain. The germline V gene has CDR1 DFQATT and CDR2 SNEGSKA (reference sequence). This CDR3 contains 14 residues. V was trimmed by 1 base and J by 4 bases, leaving 13 bases between them. The CDR3 sequence: CSARGAFGPYGYTF. Written as DNA, the CDR3 is TGCAGTGCTAGAGGGGCCTTTGGGCCCTATGGCTACACCTTC.

This clonotype was observed at least ten times. The chain combines TRBV20-1 with TRBJ2-7; D perhaps matches TRBD2 (6 bases). This CDR3 has 14 residues. CDR1 is DFQATT, CDR2 SNEGSKA, per germline (reference sequence). Trimming took off 6 bases at V and 3 bases at J, with 18 bases between the two ends. CDR3 nucleotides: TGCAGTGCCAGCCCAGGCGGGGATTACTACGAGCAGTACTTC. Amino acid sequence: CSASPGGDYYEQYF.

The chain uses TRBV20-1 and TRBJ2-7, with 10 bases that match TRBD2. The V gene's germline CDR1 is DFQATT and CDR2 SNEGSKA (reference sequence). This CDR3 spans 16 amino acids. The trim removed 0 bases at V and 4 bases at J, leaving 9 bases unmatched. The CDR3 DNA sequence: TGCAGTGCTAGAGATCTTGGACTAGCGGAGCTATACGAGCAGTACTTC. Amino acids: CSARDLGLAELYEQYF.

The chain joins TRBV20-1 to TRBJ1-5, with D perhaps TRBD1 (5 bases). This CDR3 is built from 13 residues. Germline-derived CDR1 and CDR2 are DFQATT and SNEGSKA (reference sequence). The V end was cut by 3 bases, the J end by 2 bases, with 8 bases between. The chain's CDR3 is CSARRRGNQPQHF. The CDR3 nucleotides are TGCAGTGCTAGGCGCAGGGGCAATCAGCCCCAGCATTTT.

This chain connects TRBV20-1 to TRBJ1-2, with unresolved D. Germline-derived CDR1 and CDR2 are DFQATT and SNEGSKA (reference sequence). The CDR3 consists of 14 residues. Trimming removed 2 bases from V and 7 bases from J, with 17 bases in between. CDR3: CSARRQSPGFGYTF. CDR3 DNA: TGCAGTGCTAGACGCCAGTCGCCTGGTTTTGGCTACACCTTC.

In its sample, this clonotype was seen a few times. The rearrangement links TRBV11-1 to TRBJ2-2; 10 bases line up with TRBD2. Germline values: CDR1 SGHAT, CDR2 FQDESV (reference sequence). Trimming took 5 bases from V and 4 from J; bases not matched to a gene: 19. The CDR3 has 20 amino acids. The chain's CDR3 is CASSPGLAMGPIRVTGELFF. The CDR3 DNA follows: TGTGCCAGCAGCCCGGGACTAGCGATGGGGCCTATCCGAGTCACCGGGGAGCTGTTTTTT.

This clonotype was picked up many times. The chain employs TRBV29-1 and TRBJ2-1; 7 bases are shared with TRBD2. V lost 1 base, J lost 3 bases, and 3 bases stayed unmatched. Germline CDR1 is SQVTM and CDR2 is ANQGSEA. The length of the CDR3 is 14 residues. The chain's CDR3 is CSVEGLAGYNEQFF. DNA of the CDR3: TGCAGCGTTGAAGGACTAGCCGGCTACAATGAGCAGTTCTTC.

In its sample, this clonotype was seen a few times. CDR3 DNA: TGTGCCAGCAGTGAGACTAGTCTCCCCTTAAGCAATGAGCAGTTCTTC. Translated: CASSETSLPLSNEQFF. This sequence joins TRBV2 and TRBJ2-1; TRBD2 might be the D (6 bases). V dropped 3 bases and J dropped 6 bases, with 18 bases sitting between them. The germline V gene has CDR1 SNHLY and CDR2 FYNNEI. This CDR3 is built from 16 residues.

This clonotype appeared many times. This chain joins TRBV11-3 and TRBJ2-1, with D possibly being TRBD2 (5 bases). Deletions cut 9 bases from V and 3 bases from J, with 15 bases between. The CDR3 sequence is 14 residues long. Looked up from germline, CDR1 is SGHNT and CDR2 is YENEEA. The CDR3, as DNA: TGTGCCAGTTCCAGCGGAACAATCTACAATGAGCAGTTCTTC. Its protein is CASSSGTIYNEQFF. Combining the CDR3 with reference TRBV11-3 and TRBJ2-1 gives the whole variable domain EAGVVQSPRYKIIEKKQPVAFWCNPISGHNTLYWYLQNLGQGPELLIRYENEEAVDDSQLPKDRFSAERLKGVDSTLKIQPAELGDSAVYLCASSSGTIYNEQFFGPGTRLTVL.